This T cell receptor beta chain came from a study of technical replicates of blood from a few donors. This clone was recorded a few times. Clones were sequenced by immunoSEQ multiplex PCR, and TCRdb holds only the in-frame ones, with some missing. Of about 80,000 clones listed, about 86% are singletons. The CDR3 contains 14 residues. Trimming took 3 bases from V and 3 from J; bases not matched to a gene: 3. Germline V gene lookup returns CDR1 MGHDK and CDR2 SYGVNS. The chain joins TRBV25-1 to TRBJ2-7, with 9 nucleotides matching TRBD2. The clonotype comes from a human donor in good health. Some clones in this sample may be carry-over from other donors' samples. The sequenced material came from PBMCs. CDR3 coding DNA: TGTGCCAGCAGTGATATGACTAGCGGCTACGAGCAGTACTTC. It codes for CASSDMTSGYEQYF.